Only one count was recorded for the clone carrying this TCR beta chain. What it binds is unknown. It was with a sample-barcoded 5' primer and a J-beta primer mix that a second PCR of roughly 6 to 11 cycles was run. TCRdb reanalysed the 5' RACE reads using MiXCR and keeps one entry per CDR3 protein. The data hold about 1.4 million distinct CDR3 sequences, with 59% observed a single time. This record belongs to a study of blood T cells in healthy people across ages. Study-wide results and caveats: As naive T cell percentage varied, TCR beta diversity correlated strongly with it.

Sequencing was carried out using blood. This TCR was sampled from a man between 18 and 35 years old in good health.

This CDR3 is CASSRYSQGALETQYF. For the CDR3, the DNA is TGCGCCAGCAGCCGATACTCTCAGGGGGCTTTAGAGACCCAGTACTTC. This chain links TRBV4-1 with TRBJ2-7, with TRBD1 matching over 8 bases. The end of the DNA is better explained by TRBJ2-5, so the J call may be wrong. Germline values: CDR1 MGHRA, CDR2 YSYEKL. The CDR3 consists of 16 residues.